This is a list of T cell receptor beta chains from one sample in a study of blood T cell repertoires in COVID-19. TCRdb's copy holds only in-frame clones and misses some; the assay was immunoSEQ multiplex PCR. The table has 350,000 to 450,000 clones, 70% to 90% seen once. Input material: PBMCs or T cells enriched from blood (not recorded which). Receptors were obtained from a man in his forties in a cohort exposed to, infected with or recovered from COVID-19 (not recorded which). Each CDR3 is given with its conserved first and last residue. The order of the fields is V gene, clone size, J gene, CDR3 length, D gene, CDR3 protein, CDR3 DNA. D genes are given only for firm matches. Size tells how often a clone was seen (once, few, many) or the class of an expanded clone, and some rows leave it out.

TRBV30	-	TRBJ1-3	14	-	CAWRGGGSGNTIYF	TGTGCCTGGAGGGGAGGGGGCTCTGGAAACACCATATATTTT
TRBV5-1	-	TRBJ1-1	15	TRBD1	CASSGTGGTHTEAFF	TGCGCCAGCAGCGGGACAGGGGGGACGCACACTGAAGCTTTCTTT
TRBV6-4	-	TRBJ1-1	14	TRBD1	CASSDFPGTAEAFF	TGTGCCAGCAGTGACTTCCCCGGGACAGCTGAAGCTTTCTTT
TRBV6-2/TRBV6-3	-	TRBJ1-5	17	-	CASSYTPGQNSNQPQHF	TGTGCCAGCAGTTACACACCAGGCCAAAATAGCAATCAGCCCCAGCATTTT
TRBV3-1/TRBV3-2	once	TRBJ1-4	15	TRBD1	CASSQAGTADEKLFF	TGTGCCAGCAGCCAAGCCGGGACAGCAGATGAAAAACTGTTTTTT
TRBV5-4	-	TRBJ1-3	13	-	CASSSLDGNTIYF	TGTGCCAGCAGCTCTCTAGACGGAAACACCATATATTTT
TRBV3-1/TRBV3-2	-	TRBJ2-4	15	-	CASSHEQVAKNIQYF	TGTGCCAGCAGCCACGAACAGGTAGCCAAAAACATTCAGTACTTC
TRBV7-9	-	TRBJ2-2	18	TRBD2	CASSPTGLAGVSAGELFF	TGTGCCAGCAGCCCGACGGGACTAGCGGGAGTTAGCGCCGGGGAGCTGTTTTTT
TRBV12-3/TRBV12-4	-	TRBJ2-7	13	TRBD1	CASSLRTGDEQYF	TGTGCCAGCAGTTTAAGGACAGGGGACGAGCAGTACTTC
TRBV4-1	-	TRBJ1-5	18	TRBD1	CASSQGPTGQGSNQPQHF	TGCGCCAGCAGCCAAGGTCCCACAGGACAGGGTAGCAATCAGCCCCAGCATTTT
TRBV10-3	-	TRBJ2-2	14	-	CATRQRESTGELFF	TGTGCCACCAGACAACGGGAGAGCACCGGGGAGCTGTTTTTT
TRBV28	few	TRBJ1-1	14	-	CASRGDTLNTEAFF	TGTGCCAGCAGAGGGGACACCTTGAACACTGAAGCTTTCTTT
TRBV9	-	TRBJ1-2	15	-	CASSPRKGDNYGYTF	TGTGCCAGCAGCCCACGGAAAGGGGATAACTATGGCTACACCTTC
TRBV28	-	TRBJ2-1	17	TRBD2	CASINSLGRENPHEQFF	TGTGCCAGCATTAATTCTTTAGGGCGGGAGAATCCCCATGAGCAGTTCTTC
TRBV5-1	-	TRBJ2-1	14	TRBD1	CASSTGQPGNEQFF	TGCGCCAGCAGCACGGGACAGCCTGGCAATGAGCAGTTCTTC
TRBV5-1	-	TRBJ1-3	15	-	CASSSQGRTGNTIYF	TGCGCCAGCAGTTCGCAGGGTAGGACTGGAAACACCATATATTTT
TRBV5-1	-	TRBJ2-1	15	TRBD2	CASSLGLAGVSEQFF	TGCGCCAGCAGCTTGGGACTAGCGGGAGTCAGTGAGCAGTTCTTC
TRBV3-1/TRBV3-2	-	TRBJ2-7	16	-	CASSRLTGIPPYEQYF	TGTGCCAGCAGCCGATTGACTGGTATCCCCCCCTACGAGCAGTACTTC
TRBV29-1	-	TRBJ2-3	12	-	CSVEERGDTQYF	TGCAGCGTTGAAGAAAGGGGGGATACGCAGTATTTT
TRBV7-9	-	TRBJ1-1	15	TRBD1	CASREGQLMNTEAFF	TGTGCCAGCAGGGAGGGACAGTTAATGAACACTGAAGCTTTCTTT
TRBV7-3	-	TRBJ2-2	17	TRBD2	CASSDQGLAGVGGELFF	TGTGCCAGCAGCGACCAGGGACTAGCGGGAGTGGGCGGGGAGCTGTTTTTT
TRBV18	-	TRBJ2-1	16	TRBD2	CASSFSSGRANNEQFF	TGTGCCAGCTCATTTTCTAGCGGGAGGGCCAACAATGAGCAGTTCTTC
TRBV5-1	-	TRBJ2-7	16	TRBD2	CASSSIPVAGVYEQYF	TGCGCCAGCAGCTCAATCCCAGTCGCGGGAGTCTACGAGCAGTACTTC
TRBV15	-	TRBJ2-3	16	TRBD2	CATSLIGLADTDTQYF	TGTGCCACCAGCTTAATAGGACTAGCGGACACAGATACGCAGTATTTT
TRBV10-1	-	TRBJ1-6	13	-	CASRMTVDSPLHF	TGCGCCAGCAGGATGACAGTTGATTCACCCCTCCACTTT
TRBV6-5	-	TRBJ2-7	12	TRBD1	CASSQGAYEQYF	TGTGCCAGCAGCCAGGGGGCTTACGAGCAGTACTTC
TRBV30	-	TRBJ2-3	17	TRBD2	CAWSVRVLAGSTDTQYF	TGTGCCTGGAGTGTACGAGTACTAGCGGGATCCACAGATACGCAGTATTTT
TRBV30	-	TRBJ1-5	14	-	CAWAPKRDNQPQHF	TGTGCCTGGGCCCCCAAGAGGGACAATCAGCCCCAGCATTTT
TRBV11-2	-	TRBJ2-1	15	TRBD2	CASSAIAGVYNEQFF	TGTGCCAGCAGCGCAATAGCGGGAGTTTACAATGAGCAGTTCTTC
TRBV5-4	-	TRBJ2-5	14	-	CASSSWAGGETQYF	TGTGCCAGCAGCTCCTGGGCTGGCGGGGAGACCCAGTACTTC
TRBV4-2	-	TRBJ2-2	17	TRBD2	CASSQVRGTSGRGELFF	TGTGCCAGCAGCCAAGTCCGGGGGACTAGCGGGAGAGGGGAGCTGTTTTTT
TRBV18	-	TRBJ2-1	16	TRBD1	CASSPPPQGFVNEQFF	TGTGCCAGCTCACCACCACCACAGGGGTTCGTAAATGAGCAGTTCTTC
TRBV11-1	once	TRBJ2-3	11	-	CASSFGTAMDF	TGTGCCAGCAGCTTCGGGACTGCGATGGATTTT
TRBV30	-	TRBJ2-1	13	-	CAWSSPNYNEQFF	TGTGCCTGGAGTAGCCCAAACTACAATGAGCAGTTCTTC
TRBV15	-	TRBJ2-6	19	-	CATSRAQGSPSSGANVLTF	TGTGCCACCAGCAGAGCACAGGGTTCGCCCAGCTCTGGGGCCAACGTCCTGACTTTC